The 4 T cell receptor beta chains in this list originate from one sample, sequenced in a study of T cell responses to AZD1222 COVID-19 vaccine. TCRdb's table, derived via immunoSEQ multiplex PCR, lists solely in-frame clones and lacks some. Here the sample spans 150,000 to 200,000 clones, about 89% being singletons. The sequences come from peripheral blood, collected on day 0 of MenACWY control vaccination. The receptors stem from an adult in good health.

This chain links TRBV7-2 with TRBJ2-7; 12 nucleotides line up with TRBD2. Germline values: CDR1 SGHTA, CDR2 FQGNSA. The CDR3 loop spans 15 amino acids. Losses at the gene ends were 4 bases for V and 3 bases for J; bases not matched to a gene: 4. The CDR3 reads CASSYGLAGFYEQYF. The DNA of the CDR3 is TGTGCCAGCAGCTACGGACTAGCGGGGTTCTACGAGCAGTACTTC.

This clone appeared a single time. V is TRBV19 and J is TRBJ1-1; unclear D gene. Germline assignment: CDR1 LNHDA and CDR2 SQIVND (reference sequence). CDR3 length: 16 amino acids. Trimming pared 3 bases from V and 0 bases from J, leaving 14 bases between. The DNA for the CDR3 is TGTGCCAGTAGTATCCTGGTCGGCCGACTGAACACTGAAGCTTTCTTT. This codes for CASSILVGRLNTEAFF.

V usage is TRBV13 and J usage is TRBJ2-7; possible D gene TRBD2, 5 bases. Germline-derived CDR1 and CDR2 are PRHDT and FYEKMQ (reference sequence). The CDR3 has 14 amino acids. Trimming took off 0 bases at V and 1 base at J, with 7 bases between the two ends. CDR3 loop: CASSLGGSSYEQYF. The CDR3 nucleotides read TGTGCCAGCAGCTTAGGAGGGAGTTCCTACGAGCAGTACTTC.

J is TRBJ1-5 and V is TRBV5-1; D not resolved. CDR3 length equals 13 residues. Trimming took 1 base from V and 4 from J, leaving 6 bases between them. CDR1 SGHRS and CDR2 YFSETQ come from the germline V gene. The CDR3 is CASSLNGNQPQHF. DNA for the CDR3: TGCGCCAGCAGCTTGAACGGGAATCAGCCCCAGCATTTT.